Shown below are 15 T cell receptor beta chains from a single sample sequenced in a study of cytomegalovirus exposure and HLA in healthy donors. The PCR used 60 Vbeta and 13 Jbeta primers. Sequenced by immunoSEQ multiplex PCR; TCRdb stores in-frame clones only, minus some. This table has about 210,000 clones, about 80% appearing once. Sequencing was done on a sample of PBMCs. The receptors shown here come from a middle-aged man in good health and CMV-seropositive.

The chain couples TRBV9 to TRBJ2-3; a possible D gene is TRBD2 (6 bases). Trimming stripped 1 base from V and 2 bases from J, with 8 bases between. This CDR3 comprises 14 residues. Germline V gene data show CDR1 as SGDLS and CDR2 as YYNGEE. The CDR3 nucleotides read TGTGCCAGCAGCGTATGGGGGGACACAGATACGCAGTATTTT. Translated: CASSVWGDTDTQYF.

The rearrangement uses TRBV28 and TRBJ2-7; D remains ambiguous. Trimming left V 7 bases short and J 1 base short, with 14 bases between. This CDR3 has 14 amino acids. Germline V gene sequence: CDR1 MDHEN, CDR2 SYDVKM. The DNA of the CDR3 is TGTGCCAGCACCACGCCGCACATATCCTACGAGCAGTACTTC. Translation: CASTTPHISYEQYF.

The CDR3 sequence is CATLVGSEAFF. The CDR3 DNA sequence: TGTGCCACCCTCGTCGGGTCTGAAGCTTTCTTT. The genes are TRBV6-5 and TRBJ1-1; no reliable D call. Germline CDR1 and CDR2: MNHEY and SVGAGI. The CDR3 sequence is 11 residues long. V dropped 10 bases and J dropped 6 bases, with 12 bases sitting between them.

The V call is TRBV25-1, the J call TRBJ2-7, with D tentatively TRBD1 (6 bases). CDR3 length equals 14 residues. Germline V lookup: CDR1 MGHDK, CDR2 SYGVNS. Trimming shortened V by 3 bases and J by 2 bases, and 11 bases separated the two germline ends. CDR3 nucleotide sequence: TGTGCCAGCAGTGACAGGGGTAATCCCTACGAGCAGTACTTC. As protein: CASSDRGNPYEQYF.

The chain employs TRBV7-2 and TRBJ1-6; 8 positions agree with TRBD1. After removal of 5 bases from V and 9 bases from J, the junction contained 6 bases not matched to a gene. Germline V lookup: CDR1 SGHTA, CDR2 FQGNSA. The CDR3 sequence is 14 residues long. CDR3 sequence reads: CASSPGQGGSPLHF. CDR3 DNA sequence: TGTGCCAGCAGCCCCGGACAGGGCGGTTCACCCCTCCACTTT.

On this clone itself: At one of its ends the junction is not consistent with the germline gene, which may arise from a read error. The CDR3 protein is CASSYGSANYGYTF. In DNA, the CDR3 is TGTGCCAGCAGTTATGGGAGTGCGAACTATGGCTACACCTTC. V gene TRBV10-3 combines with J gene TRBJ1-2; no definite D call. The CDR3 extends over 14 amino acids. Germline V gene lookup returns CDR1 ENHRY and CDR2 SYGVKD.

This clone has a handful of counts. The chain employs TRBV7-6 and TRBJ1-1; TRBD1 matches at 9 bases. This CDR3 region has 15 residues. V lost 5 bases to trimming and J lost 0 bases; unmatched junction nucleotides: 4. Germline CDR1 is SGHVS and CDR2 is FNYEAQ. The CDR3 protein is CASSLGQGMNTEAFF. CDR3 nucleotides: TGTGCCAGCAGCCTGGGACAGGGCATGAACACTGAAGCTTTCTTT.

The chain couples TRBV7-9 to TRBJ2-7; the match to TRBD1 covers 8 bases. Germline CDR1 and CDR2: SEHNR and FQNEAQ (reference sequence). The CDR3 spans 15 residues. J gave up 0 bases and V 4 bases, and 5 bases lay outside the gene matches. The CDR3 reads CASSSGQGGSYEQYF. The CDR3 DNA reads as TGTGCCAGCAGCTCCGGACAGGGCGGCTCCTACGAGCAGTACTTC.

V gene TRBV9 combines with J gene TRBJ1-1, with 11 bases fitting TRBD1. In germline, CDR1 is SGDLS, CDR2 YYNGEE. This CDR3 is 15 amino acids long. V shed 0 bases, J shed 6 bases, and the junction held 4 bases outside the gene matches. The CDR3 loop reads CASSVGTGGPPEAFF. For the CDR3, the DNA is TGTGCCAGCAGCGTAGGGACAGGGGGCCCCCCTGAAGCTTTCTTT.

V is TRBV19 and J is TRBJ2-7; D is perhaps TRBD2 (5 bases). The CDR3 extends over 13 amino acids. Germline values: CDR1 LNHDA, CDR2 SQIVND (reference sequence). Deletions cut 6 bases from V and 2 bases from J, with 11 bases between. The CDR3 DNA reads as TGTGCCAGTAGCAACCCCGGGACCTACGAGCAGTACTTC. This gives the protein CASSNPGTYEQYF.

The rearrangement links TRBV14 to TRBJ1-1; 8 nucleotides agree with TRBD1. The CDR3 runs to 14 residues. Germline V CDR1 and CDR2: SGHDN, FVKESK. V was pared by 4 bases and J by 5 bases, with 6 bases of the junction left unmatched. CDR3 DNA: TGTGCCAGCAGCCCCTACAGGGGGGGGACTGAAGCTTTCTTT. Protein sequence: CASSPYRGGTEAFF.

This clone appeared a few times. V usage is TRBV25-1 and J usage is TRBJ2-7, with TRBD1 matching 7 bases. Per the germline V gene, CDR1 is MGHDK and CDR2 is SYGVNS. V shed 4 bases and J 4 bases; nucleotides not matched to a gene: 4. This CDR3 region has 13 residues. CDR3 DNA: TGTGCCAGCAGTGGCCAGGGGGTGTACGAGCAGTACTTC. Translated: CASSGQGVYEQYF.

This clone was observed a handful of times. This chain connects TRBV6-5 to TRBJ2-1; no firm D call. The CDR3 spans 12 residues. Trimming left V 4 bases short and J 6 bases short, with 7 bases between. The germline V gene has CDR1 MNHEY and CDR2 SVGAGI. CDR3 sequence: CASSLRINEQFF. CDR3 in DNA: TGTGCCAGCAGTTTGCGGATCAATGAGCAGTTCTTC.

The chain combines TRBV18 with TRBJ2-6; tentative D call: TRBD1 (5 bases). The germline CDR1 and CDR2 sequences are KGHSH and LQKENI. The V end was cut by 3 bases, the J end by 0 bases, with 12 bases between. The CDR3 consists of 17 residues. CDR3 coding DNA: TGTGCCAGCTCACCGAAGGGGCCTACCTCTGGGGCCAACGTCCTGACTTTC. Its protein product is CASSPKGPTSGANVLTF.

CDR3 bases: TGTGCCAGCAGCTCTCGGGAGGGCGGGGCAGAGACCCAGTACTTC. Translated: CASSSREGGAETQYF. The chain carries TRBV7-9 and TRBJ2-5; 8 bases match TRBD2. V shed 4 bases, J shed 4 bases, and the junction held 8 bases outside the gene matches. The CDR3 has 15 residues. The germline V gene encodes CDR1 SEHNR and CDR2 FQNEAQ (reference sequence).